This TCR beta chain was captured in a study of shared clonotypes between healthy human individuals. Across the whole study: Participating donors consisted of two women and a few men aged 18 to 49. Notes on the study in general: The generation probabilities recorded for non-shared clonotypes fell below those of clonotypes shared by all four donors. Rarefaction exposed incomplete sorted-subset sequencing despite large depth.

This clone was counted once. What it recognizes is unknown. The V gene's germline CDR1 is SGHAT and CDR2 FQNNGV. V lost 5 bases to trimming and J lost 0 bases, with 14 bases between them. The CDR3 runs to 16 residues. Method: immunoSEQ multiplex PCR; TCRdb's copy keeps in-frame clones and lacks some. Of 300,000 or so clones detected, around 74% appear once; the ten largest clones hold 10%. V gene TRBV11-2 combines with J gene TRBJ1-5; D is uncertain. Sequenced input: memory CD4+ T cells sorted from blood. Specified subset: CD45RA-negative fraction. The receptor's source is a man under 40 in good health. The DNA of the CDR3 is TGTGCCAGCAGCCCCGATGGTTGGAATAGCAATCAGCCCCAGCATTTT. This translates into CASSPDGWNSNQPQHF. Based on the CDR3 plus reference TRBV11-2 and TRBJ1-5, the full variable domain is EAGVAQSPRYKIIEKRQSVAFWCNPISGHATLYWYQQILGQGPKLLIQFQNNGVVDDSQLPKDRFSAERLKGVDSTLKIQPAKLEDSAVYLCASSPDGWNSNQPQHFGDGTRLSIL.